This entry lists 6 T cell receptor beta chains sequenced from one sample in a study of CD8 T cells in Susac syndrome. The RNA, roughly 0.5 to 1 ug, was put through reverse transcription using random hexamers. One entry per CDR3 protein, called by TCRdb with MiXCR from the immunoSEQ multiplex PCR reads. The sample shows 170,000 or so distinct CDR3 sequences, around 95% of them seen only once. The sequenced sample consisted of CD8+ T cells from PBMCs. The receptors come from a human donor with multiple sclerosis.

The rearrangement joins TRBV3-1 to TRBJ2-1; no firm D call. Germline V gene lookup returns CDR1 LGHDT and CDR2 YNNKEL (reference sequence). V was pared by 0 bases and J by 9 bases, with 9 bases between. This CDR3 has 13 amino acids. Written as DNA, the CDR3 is TGTGCCAGCAGCCAAGACACCTCAAGTGAGCAGTTCTTC. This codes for CASSQDTSSEQFF.

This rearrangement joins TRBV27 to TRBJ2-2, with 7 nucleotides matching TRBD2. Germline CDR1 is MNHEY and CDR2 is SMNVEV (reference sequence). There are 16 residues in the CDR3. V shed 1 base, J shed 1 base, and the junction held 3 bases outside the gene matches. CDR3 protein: CASSLFPGGNTGELFF. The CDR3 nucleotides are TGTGCCAGCAGTTTATTTCCGGGAGGGAACACCGGGGAGCTGTTTTTT.

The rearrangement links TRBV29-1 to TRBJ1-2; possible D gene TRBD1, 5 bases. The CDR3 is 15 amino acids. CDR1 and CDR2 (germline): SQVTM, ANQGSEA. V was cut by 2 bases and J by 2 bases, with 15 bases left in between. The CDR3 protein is CSVETLTDSNYGYTF. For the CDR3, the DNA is TGCAGCGTTGAAACCTTAACCGACAGCAACTATGGCTACACCTTC.

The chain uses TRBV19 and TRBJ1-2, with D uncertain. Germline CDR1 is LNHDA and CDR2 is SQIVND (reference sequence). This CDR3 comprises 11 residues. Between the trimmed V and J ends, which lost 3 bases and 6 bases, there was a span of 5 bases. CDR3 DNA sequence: TGTGCCAGTAGTATTGGTGATGGCTACACCTTC. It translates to CASSIGDGYTF. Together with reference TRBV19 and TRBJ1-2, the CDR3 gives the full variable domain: DGGITQSPKYLFRKEGQNVTLSCEQNLNHDAMYWYRQDPGQGLRLIYYSQIVNDFQKGDIAEGYSVSREKKESFPLTVTSAQKNPTAFYLCASSIGDGYTFGSGTRLTVV.

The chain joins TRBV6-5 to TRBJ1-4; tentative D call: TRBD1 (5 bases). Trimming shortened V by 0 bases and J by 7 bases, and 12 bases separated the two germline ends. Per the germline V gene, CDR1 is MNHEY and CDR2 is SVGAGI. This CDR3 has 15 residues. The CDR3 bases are TGTGCCAGCAGTTACTCCGGGGCGATCGCTGAAAAACTGTTTTTT. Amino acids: CASSYSGAIAEKLFF.

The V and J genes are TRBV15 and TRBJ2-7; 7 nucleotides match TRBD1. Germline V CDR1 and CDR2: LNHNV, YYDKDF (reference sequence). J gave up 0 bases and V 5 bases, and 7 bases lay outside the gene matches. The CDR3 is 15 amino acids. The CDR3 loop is CATSQGQASSYEQYF. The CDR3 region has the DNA TGTGCCACCAGCCAAGGACAGGCCTCCTCCTACGAGCAGTACTTC.